This is a list of T cell receptor beta chains from one sample in a study of Tregs in tolerant kidney transplant recipients. Sequencing was performed with immunoSEQ multiplex PCR; in TCRdb, only in-frame clones are kept and a portion is missing. Here the sample spans nearly 15,000 clones, about four fifths being singletons. Specimen: Tregs from blood, collected before the transplant. The receptors originated from a human donor who received a combined kidney and bone marrow transplant. Each CDR3 is given with its conserved first and last residue. Each record gives: V gene, J gene, clone size, CDR3 protein. A row's size may be missing; if present it is once, few, many or a size class.

v_gene: TRBV5-1
j_gene: TRBJ2-1
abundance: few
CDR3aa: CASSSGLAGVNEQFF

v_gene: TRBV11-2
j_gene: TRBJ2-1
abundance: NA
CDR3aa: CASSLWRGEYNEQFF

v_gene: TRBV28
j_gene: TRBJ1-2
abundance: NA
CDR3aa: CASYYGGPLLGYTF

v_gene: TRBV7-6
j_gene: TRBJ2-7
abundance: NA
CDR3aa: CASSLAEGRGDYEQYF

v_gene: TRBV9
j_gene: TRBJ2-1
abundance: NA
CDR3aa: CASSVNLAGGGDEQFF

v_gene: TRBV7-2
j_gene: TRBJ2-5
abundance: NA
CDR3aa: CASSLASGRETQYF

v_gene: TRBV6-5
j_gene: TRBJ1-5
abundance: NA
CDR3aa: CASSLTGGLGKPQHF

v_gene: TRBV9
j_gene: TRBJ2-7
abundance: NA
CDR3aa: CASSVGTGRGEQYF

v_gene: TRBV19
j_gene: TRBJ1-2
abundance: NA
CDR3aa: CASSIEFGLYGYTF

v_gene: TRBV27
j_gene: NA
abundance: NA
CDR3aa: CASRRKDHMVTGELFF

v_gene: TRBV5-4
j_gene: TRBJ2-1
abundance: NA
CDR3aa: CASSLTGSSYNEQFF

v_gene: TRBV5-1
j_gene: TRBJ2-7
abundance: few
CDR3aa: CASSPESGTGIHEQYF

v_gene: TRBV7-9
j_gene: TRBJ1-1
abundance: NA
CDR3aa: CASSLGQVNTEAFF

v_gene: TRBV5-4
j_gene: TRBJ2-7
abundance: NA
CDR3aa: CASSPFGQTYEQYF

v_gene: TRBV7-7
j_gene: TRBJ1-2
abundance: once
CDR3aa: CASSYIDRGPYVGYTF

v_gene: TRBV10-2
j_gene: TRBJ1-5
abundance: NA
CDR3aa: CASSLGQGSGNQPQHF

v_gene: TRBV29-1
j_gene: TRBJ1-4
abundance: NA
CDR3aa: CSVGAQDNEKLFF

v_gene: TRBV19
j_gene: TRBJ1-1
abundance: NA
CDR3aa: CASREWQGNTEAFF

v_gene: TRBV7-9
j_gene: TRBJ2-1
abundance: NA
CDR3aa: CASSLDNSAEQFF

v_gene: TRBV18
j_gene: TRBJ1-2
abundance: NA
CDR3aa: CASSPTLGDTDGYTF

v_gene: TRBV27
j_gene: TRBJ2-2
abundance: NA
CDR3aa: CATAAGRPGELFF

v_gene: TRBV5-6
j_gene: TRBJ2-6
abundance: NA
CDR3aa: CASSLEQGATGANVLTF

v_gene: TRBV6-1
j_gene: TRBJ1-5
abundance: NA
CDR3aa: CASSRVRGANQPQHF

v_gene: TRBV20-1
j_gene: TRBJ2-7
abundance: NA
CDR3aa: CSASPGDEQYF

v_gene: TRBV5-1
j_gene: TRBJ2-1
abundance: NA
CDR3aa: CASSGDLYNEQFF

v_gene: TRBV6-1
j_gene: TRBJ2-7
abundance: NA
CDR3aa: CASSSGLAGHEQYF